These T cell receptor beta chains were read from a single sample in a study of naive and memory T cell subsets. MiXCR was run by TCRdb on the UMI-ligation and nested PCR reads, yielding one entry per CDR3 protein. The profile covers about 99,000 distinct CDR3 sequences, with more than 14% appearing a single time and approximately 3% taken by the ten largest. The sample comprised naive CD8+ T cells from blood. The receptors come from a human donor in good health. The CDR3 runs from the conserved cysteine through the conserved F or W. The order of the fields is clone size, J gene, D gene, V gene, CDR3 DNA, CDR3 protein. A D gene is named only where the DNA matches it firmly. The size field is filled for only some rows; it gives once, few, many or a size class.

abundance: many
j_gene: TRBJ1-6
d_gene: NA
v_gene: TRBV7-9
CDR3nt: TGTGCCAGCAGTCATCGTAATGGGGCGAATAATTCACCCCTCCACTTT
CDR3aa: CASSHRNGANNSPLHF

abundance: NA
j_gene: TRBJ2-7
d_gene: NA
v_gene: TRBV20-1
CDR3nt: TGCAGTGCTAGAAACAGGGGGGGATACGAGCAGTACTTC
CDR3aa: CSARNRGGYEQYF

abundance: few
j_gene: TRBJ1-1
d_gene: NA
v_gene: TRBV7-9
CDR3nt: TGTGCCAGCAGCTTACCAGGGCGAGACACTGAAGCTTTCTTT
CDR3aa: CASSLPGRDTEAFF

abundance: NA
j_gene: TRBJ2-1
d_gene: NA
v_gene: TRBV20-1
CDR3nt: TGCAGTGCTAGAGTCTACCTAGACGAAGGCAATGAGCAGTTCTTC
CDR3aa: CSARVYLDEGNEQFF

abundance: few
j_gene: TRBJ1-6
d_gene: NA
v_gene: TRBV20-1
CDR3nt: TGCAGTGCCCCCGTTGGTAGTAGCTCCTATAATTCACCCCTCCACTTT
CDR3aa: CSAPVGSSSYNSPLHF

abundance: NA
j_gene: TRBJ2-7
d_gene: NA
v_gene: TRBV11-3
CDR3nt: TGTGCCAGCAGCTTAGTGACCCAATCCTACGAGCAGTACTTC
CDR3aa: CASSLVTQSYEQYF

abundance: few
j_gene: TRBJ1-2
d_gene: TRBD1
v_gene: TRBV28
CDR3nt: TGTGCCAGCACCAAGGACAGGGCTAACTATGGCTACACCTTC
CDR3aa: CASTKDRANYGYTF

abundance: NA
j_gene: TRBJ2-1
d_gene: TRBD1
v_gene: TRBV7-2
CDR3nt: TGTGCCAGCAGATCCTGGGAGAGGGGGCGAGGAAATGAGCAGTTCTTC
CDR3aa: CASRSWERGRGNEQFF

abundance: NA
j_gene: TRBJ2-1
d_gene: NA
v_gene: TRBV7-9
CDR3nt: TGTGCCAGCAGCTCCCTGGGGCACCTGAATGAGCAGTTCTTC
CDR3aa: CASSSLGHLNEQFF

abundance: few
j_gene: TRBJ2-1
d_gene: TRBD2
v_gene: TRBV29-1
CDR3nt: TGCAGCGTATACGAGCCGGGACTAGCGGTTTACAATGAGCAGTTCTTC
CDR3aa: CSVYEPGLAVYNEQFF

abundance: NA
j_gene: TRBJ1-5
d_gene: NA
v_gene: TRBV29-1
CDR3nt: TGCAGCGTTGAAGAAGGGGGGGATCAGCCCCAGCATTTT
CDR3aa: CSVEEGGDQPQHF

abundance: few
j_gene: TRBJ2-1
d_gene: NA
v_gene: TRBV4-2
CDR3nt: TGTGCCAGCAGCCAAGGGACAATGAACAATGAGCAGTTCTTC
CDR3aa: CASSQGTMNNEQFF

abundance: NA
j_gene: TRBJ1-2
d_gene: TRBD1
v_gene: TRBV20-1
CDR3nt: TGCAGTGCTAGAGATGGACAGGGTGGTGGCTATGGCTACACCTTC
CDR3aa: CSARDGQGGGYGYTF

abundance: few
j_gene: TRBJ2-1
d_gene: TRBD2
v_gene: TRBV18
CDR3nt: TGTGCCAGCTCACCACCGAACTCAGCGGGAGCCTACAATGAGCAGTTCTTC
CDR3aa: CASSPPNSAGAYNEQFF

abundance: few
j_gene: TRBJ2-2
d_gene: NA
v_gene: TRBV10-3
CDR3nt: TGTGCCATTTCAAAGGACCCGGGACAAAACACCGGGGAGCTGTTTTTT
CDR3aa: CAISKDPGQNTGELFF

abundance: few
j_gene: TRBJ2-7
d_gene: TRBD2
v_gene: TRBV7-3
CDR3nt: TGTGCCAGCAGCTCCAGATCTAGCGGGAGCGAGCAGTACTTC
CDR3aa: CASSSRSSGSEQYF

abundance: NA
j_gene: TRBJ1-2
d_gene: TRBD1
v_gene: TRBV7-3
CDR3nt: TGTGCCAGCAGCTTAAGTCCAGGGGGATCTGCTGGCTACACCTTC
CDR3aa: CASSLSPGGSAGYTF

abundance: NA
j_gene: TRBJ2-1
d_gene: TRBD2
v_gene: TRBV9
CDR3nt: TGTGCCAGCAGCCCAAGACTAGCGGAAAACAATGAGCAGTTCTTC
CDR3aa: CASSPRLAENNEQFF

abundance: NA
j_gene: TRBJ1-3
d_gene: TRBD1
v_gene: TRBV3-1
CDR3nt: TGTGCCAGCACCCCGGACAGGGGCGCCATTTCTCGCACCATATATTTT
CDR3aa: CASTPDRGAISRTIYF

abundance: NA
j_gene: TRBJ1-1
d_gene: TRBD1
v_gene: TRBV7-9
CDR3nt: TGTGCCAGCAGCTTAGTGGGACAGGACCACACTGAAGCTTTCTTT
CDR3aa: CASSLVGQDHTEAFF

abundance: NA
j_gene: TRBJ1-5
d_gene: TRBD1
v_gene: TRBV10-3
CDR3nt: TGTGCCATCGGGACAGGATCCTATAGCAATCAGCCCCAGCATTTT
CDR3aa: CAIGTGSYSNQPQHF

abundance: few
j_gene: TRBJ2-2
d_gene: NA
v_gene: TRBV27
CDR3nt: TGTGCCAGCAGGGCACAACCTAACACCGGGGAGCTGTTTTTT
CDR3aa: CASRAQPNTGELFF

abundance: few
j_gene: TRBJ2-3
d_gene: NA
v_gene: TRBV24-1
CDR3nt: TGTGCCACCAGTGAGCTTGGAGGGACCCTCGAAGCCGATACGCAGTATTTT
CDR3aa: CATSELGGTLEADTQYF

abundance: NA
j_gene: TRBJ2-5
d_gene: NA
v_gene: TRBV30
CDR3nt: TGTGCCTGGAGTGGTGGCGGCGGGGAGACCCAGTACTTC
CDR3aa: CAWSGGGGETQYF

abundance: many
j_gene: TRBJ2-7
d_gene: TRBD1
v_gene: TRBV9
CDR3nt: TGTGCCAGCAGCGTGAAAGACAGGGATGGCACCTACGAGCAGTACTTC
CDR3aa: CASSVKDRDGTYEQYF

abundance: few
j_gene: TRBJ2-7
d_gene: NA
v_gene: TRBV12-3/TRBV12-4
CDR3nt: TGTGCCAGCAGTCCCGACGGCGACTACGAGCAGTACTTC
CDR3aa: CASSPDGDYEQYF

abundance: few
j_gene: TRBJ2-4
d_gene: TRBD1
v_gene: TRBV18
CDR3nt: TGTGCCAGCTCAGATCTTGACAGGGGAGCCAAAAACATTCAGTACTTC
CDR3aa: CASSDLDRGAKNIQYF

abundance: NA
j_gene: TRBJ2-7
d_gene: NA
v_gene: TRBV27
CDR3nt: TGTGCCAGCAGTTTTGCCGGGTTACACGAGCAGTACTTC
CDR3aa: CASSFAGLHEQYF

abundance: many
j_gene: TRBJ2-7
d_gene: TRBD2
v_gene: TRBV13
CDR3nt: TGTGCCAGCAGCTTGGGACTAGCGGGCTACGAGCAGTACTTC
CDR3aa: CASSLGLAGYEQYF

abundance: few
j_gene: TRBJ1-1
d_gene: NA
v_gene: TRBV5-1
CDR3nt: TGCGCCAGCAGCTTGGAGGCGGGGTTTACTGAAGCTTTCTTT
CDR3aa: CASSLEAGFTEAFF

abundance: NA
j_gene: TRBJ1-5
d_gene: TRBD1
v_gene: TRBV29-1
CDR3nt: TGCAGCGTCTCAACAGGGGGGAGCAATCAGCCCCAGCATTTT
CDR3aa: CSVSTGGSNQPQHF

abundance: few
j_gene: TRBJ1-2
d_gene: NA
v_gene: TRBV2
CDR3nt: TGTGCCAGCAGTGCTATCATGGTTGCACAACTCCATAACTATGGCTACACCTTC
CDR3aa: CASSAIMVAQLHNYGYTF

abundance: NA
j_gene: TRBJ2-2
d_gene: TRBD1
v_gene: TRBV2
CDR3nt: TGTGCCAGCGTCAGGGGGCGCACCGGGGAGCTGTTTTTT
CDR3aa: CASVRGRTGELFF

abundance: NA
j_gene: TRBJ2-7
d_gene: NA
v_gene: TRBV28
CDR3nt: TGTGCCAGCAGTTTTTCACTAGCAGGCGAGCAGTACTTC
CDR3aa: CASSFSLAGEQYF

abundance: NA
j_gene: TRBJ2-3
d_gene: TRBD2
v_gene: TRBV5-4
CDR3nt: TGTGCCAGCAGCTTTCTAGCGGGAGGGCCGATGGCAGATACGCAGTATTTT
CDR3aa: CASSFLAGGPMADTQYF

abundance: many
j_gene: TRBJ2-7
d_gene: NA
v_gene: TRBV20-1
CDR3nt: TGCAGTGCTAGGACGTTGGAGCAGCAGTACTTC
CDR3aa: CSARTLEQQYF

abundance: NA
j_gene: TRBJ1-2
d_gene: NA
v_gene: TRBV4-3
CDR3nt: TGCGCCAGCAGCCAAGATATCCCGGCCTTTCGGGGCTACACCTTC
CDR3aa: CASSQDIPAFRGYTF

abundance: NA
j_gene: TRBJ2-7
d_gene: NA
v_gene: TRBV20-1
CDR3nt: TGCAGTGCTAGGGGTAGGACGGTAACCTACGAGCAGTACTTC
CDR3aa: CSARGRTVTYEQYF

abundance: NA
j_gene: TRBJ1-1
d_gene: NA
v_gene: TRBV12-3/TRBV12-4
CDR3nt: TGTGCCAGCAGTTTTACACACACTGAAGCTTTCTTT
CDR3aa: CASSFTHTEAFF

abundance: few
j_gene: TRBJ2-2
d_gene: NA
v_gene: TRBV27
CDR3nt: TGTGCCAGCAGTTCCAGTCCCGCTGACACCGGGGAGCTGTTTTTT
CDR3aa: CASSSSPADTGELFF

abundance: few
j_gene: TRBJ2-5
d_gene: TRBD2
v_gene: TRBV7-9
CDR3nt: TGTGCCAGCAGCTTAGAAGCGGGATCAAATTACTTC
CDR3aa: CASSLEAGSNYF

abundance: NA
j_gene: TRBJ2-3
d_gene: TRBD2
v_gene: TRBV6-5
CDR3nt: TGTGCCAGCAGTTACTCAATGGGGACTAACACAGATACGCAGTATTTT
CDR3aa: CASSYSMGTNTDTQYF

abundance: many
j_gene: TRBJ2-1
d_gene: NA
v_gene: TRBV13
CDR3nt: TGTGCCAGCAGCTTGGCTAGTCCAGCTGAGCAGTTCTTC
CDR3aa: CASSLASPAEQFF

abundance: NA
j_gene: TRBJ2-1
d_gene: TRBD2
v_gene: TRBV7-2
CDR3nt: TGTGCCAGCAGCCCGGGACTAGCGGGGAATGAGCAGTTCTTC
CDR3aa: CASSPGLAGNEQFF

abundance: NA
j_gene: TRBJ2-1
d_gene: TRBD2
v_gene: TRBV12-3/TRBV12-4
CDR3nt: TGTGCCAGCAGCCCCGGGACTAGCGGACGTTTCAATGAGCAGTTCTTC
CDR3aa: CASSPGTSGRFNEQFF

abundance: few
j_gene: TRBJ2-7
d_gene: NA
v_gene: TRBV19
CDR3nt: TGTGCCAGTAGTCCCGGGACTGGGTCCTACGAGCAGTACTTC
CDR3aa: CASSPGTGSYEQYF

abundance: NA
j_gene: TRBJ2-3
d_gene: TRBD1
v_gene: TRBV7-6
CDR3nt: TGTGCCAGCAGTTACACAGGGGCCGGCACAGATACGCAGTATTTT
CDR3aa: CASSYTGAGTDTQYF

abundance: many
j_gene: TRBJ2-7
d_gene: NA
v_gene: TRBV24-1
CDR3nt: TGTGCCACCATGAATCGTGGGCCAGGGGTATACTACGAGCAGTACTTC
CDR3aa: CATMNRGPGVYYEQYF

abundance: NA
j_gene: TRBJ1-6
d_gene: NA
v_gene: TRBV6-6
CDR3nt: TGTGCCTCCTCCGAGGGTCATTCACCCCTCCACTTT
CDR3aa: CASSEGHSPLHF

abundance: few
j_gene: TRBJ2-7
d_gene: TRBD2
v_gene: TRBV6-5
CDR3nt: TGTGCCAGCTTTACCTTATCGGGACTAGCCTACGAGCAGTACTTC
CDR3aa: CASFTLSGLAYEQYF